The text below deals with one T cell receptor beta chain. No antigen is known for it. TCRdb reprocessed the PCR reads with MiXCR, giving one entry per CDR3 protein. This sample yields 88,000 or so distinct CDR3 sequences, of which around 20% are seen a single time; approximately 0.99% belongs to the top ten. This entry belongs to a study of molecular identifiers for immune sequencing clone quantification. Whole-study results and caveats: For effector cells, clones above 20 RNA copies held over 98% of molecules; for naive cells, under 1%.

The CDR3 is made up of 15 amino acids. The germline CDR1 and CDR2 sequences are KGHDR and SFDVKD. Trimming removed 7 bases from V and 9 bases from J, with 21 bases in between. Source material: naive CD8+ T cells from blood, with Jurkat cell RNA spiked in. Subset reported: FACS-sorted CD8+CD4-CCR7+CD45RA+ naive T cells. This TCR was sampled from a human donor in good health. Some libraries in this study had Jurkat cell RNA spiked in. This chain connects TRBV24-1 to TRBJ1-5; tentatively, D is TRBD1 (5 bases). CDR3 residues: CATRARGGTGRPQHF. In DNA, the CDR3 is TGTGCCACCAGGGCTCGCGGAGGGACGGGCCGGCCCCAGCATTTT.